This TCR beta chain stems from a study of cytomegalovirus exposure and HLA in healthy donors. Findings and limits, study-wide: Analysis performed later showed TCR beta chains linked to HLA being more clonally expanded than equally common others. Reported performance of the classifier showed diagnosis of cytomegalovirus status with high specificity and sensitivity.

Between the trimmed V and J ends, which lost 3 bases and 5 bases, there was a span of 11 bases. The CDR3 sequence is 14 residues long. CDR1 SGDLS and CDR2 YYNGEE come from the germline V gene. Comments on this clone: Its target is unknown.

The primer mix had 60 Vbeta and 13 Jbeta primers. Some clones are missing from TCRdb's copy, which holds only in-frame ones; the method was immunoSEQ multiplex PCR. The repertoire consists of 180,000 or so clones, with 82% occurring once and the leading ten covering about 1.5%. Input material: PBMCs. The genes are TRBV9 and TRBJ1-4; TRBD1 might be the D (5 bases). The receptor was isolated from a man aged 40-55 years in good health and CMV-seronegative. This CDR3 is CASSEDTPNEKLFF. The DNA of the CDR3 is TGTGCCAGCAGCGAGGACACGCCGAATGAAAAACTGTTTTTT.